Following are 26 T cell receptor beta chains from one sample sequenced in a study of control samples from healthy donors and cancer patients. Produced via immunoSEQ multiplex PCR; TCRdb's table is partial and in-frame only. The sample yields 100,000 to 150,000 clones, around 86% seen once. Material for sequencing was blood. All receptors derive from a man aged 40-50 years in good health.

This CDR3 is CASSQTGFSYEQYF. As DNA, the CDR3 is TGTGCCAGCAGTCAAACAGGGTTCTCCTACGAGCAGTACTTC. The J gene is TRBJ2-7, the V gene TRBV6-2 or TRBV6-3, with a weak D call TRBD1 (6 bases). CDR3 size: 14 residues. Germline V gene sequence: CDR1 MNHEY, CDR2 SVGEGT. V was pared by 5 bases and J by 0 bases, with 11 bases between.

Worth noting for this clone: This may arise from a read error, as a much more abundant clone is one base away. Other DNA variants within this sample encode the same CDR3. The J gene is TRBJ1-4, the V gene TRBV9; 7 nucleotides align to TRBD1. CDR3 length: 14 amino acids. The germline CDR1 and CDR2 sequences are SGDLS and YYNGEE. The CDR3 loop is CASSPVQGGGKLFF. CDR3 in DNA: TGTGCCAGCAGCCCCGTTCAGGGGGGAGGAAAACTATTTTTT.

The chain couples TRBV11-3 to TRBJ1-4, with 8 bases lining up with TRBD1. J was trimmed by 2 bases and V by 4 bases; bases with no gene match: 6. The CDR3 runs 16 residues. Germline V lookup: CDR1 SGHNT, CDR2 YENEEA. CDR3 residues: CASSSGHRGTNEKLFF. The CDR3 bases are TGTGCCAGCAGCTCTGGCCACAGGGGGACTAATGAAAAACTGTTTTTT. Full variable domain (remainder filled in from reference TRBV11-3 and TRBJ1-4): EAGVVQSPRYKIIEKKQPVAFWCNPISGHNTLYWYLQNLGQGPELLIRYENEEAVDDSQLPKDRFSAERLKGVDSTLKIQPAELGDSAVYLCASSSGHRGTNEKLFFGSGTQLSVL.

The rearrangement uses TRBV6-2 or TRBV6-3 and TRBJ2-3, with unresolved D. CDR1 is MNHEY and CDR2 is SVGEGT in the germline V gene. The CDR3 runs to 12 residues. Trimming shortened V by 2 bases and J by 2 bases, and 2 bases separated the two germline ends. In nucleotides, the CDR3 is TGTGCCAGCAGTTACCACACAGATACGCAGTATTTT. As protein: CASSYHTDTQYF.

The CDR3: CASSQALAGNYEQYF. In DNA form, the CDR3 reads TGTGCCAGCAGCCAGGCGCTAGCGGGGAACTACGAGCAGTACTTC. The chain couples TRBV14 to TRBJ2-7; 9 bases align to TRBD2. The V gene's germline CDR1 is SGHDN and CDR2 FVKESK. V gave up 3 bases and J gave up 3 bases; unmatched junction bases: 6. CDR3 length: 15 amino acids.

This clone was recorded once. This sample also contains other DNA sequences that code for the same CDR3. The V gene is TRBV6-4, the J gene TRBJ2-3; D might be TRBD1 or TRBD2, each matching 5 bases. CDR3 size: 15 residues. The ends were cut back, 0 bases at V and 1 base at J, with 8 bases in the middle. The germline gives CDR1 MRHNA, CDR2 SNTAGT. CDR3 residues: CASSDSRGGTDTQYF. Here the CDR3 DNA reads TGTGCCAGCAGTGACTCTAGAGGGGGCACAGATACGCAGTATTTT.

The CDR3 loop is CASSIDHRQNTEAFF. The CDR3 nucleotides are TGTGCCAGTAGTATAGATCATCGGCAGAACACTGAAGCTTTCTTT. J is TRBJ1-1 and V is TRBV19; D is undetermined. Deletions cut 0 bases from V and 1 base from J, with 9 bases between. The germline V gene has CDR1 LNHDA and CDR2 SQIVND (reference sequence). The CDR3 length is 15 residues.

This clone has just one count. The chain links TRBV5-1 to TRBJ2-5; 9 bases match TRBD2. Germline loops: CDR1 SGHRS, CDR2 YFSETQ. CDR3 size: 14 residues. V lost 4 bases to trimming and J lost 5 bases; unmatched junction nucleotides: 6. The CDR3 sequence: CASSLGTSSETQYF. In DNA form, the CDR3 reads TGCGCCAGCAGCCTAGGGACTAGCAGCGAGACCCAGTACTTC.

The chain combines TRBV2 with TRBJ2-3; D tentatively reads TRBD1 or TRBD2 (6 bases each). The CDR3 contains 17 residues. Germline V CDR1 and CDR2: SNHLY, FYNNEI. The V end was cut by 0 bases, the J end by 3 bases, with 16 bases between. CDR3 region: CASSEAPTGAGTDTQYF. In nucleotides, the CDR3 is TGTGCCAGCAGTGAAGCTCCGACGGGGGCGGGTACAGATACGCAGTATTTT.

The chain combines TRBV19 with TRBJ1-6; D is unresolved. This CDR3 spans 15 amino acids. Trimming took off 0 bases at V and 8 bases at J, with 11 bases between the two ends. The V gene's germline CDR1 is LNHDA and CDR2 SQIVND (reference sequence). The CDR3 nucleotides are TGTGCCAGTAGTATAGAGGGGTTCCCCGATTCACCCCTCCACTTT. Amino acids: CASSIEGFPDSPLHF.

This chain joins TRBV7-2 and TRBJ2-3, with 8 bases fitting TRBD2. This CDR3 has 15 amino acids. Trimming at V came to 1 base and at J to 4 bases, leaving 4 bases not matched to a gene. Germline V gene sequence: CDR1 SGHTA, CDR2 FQGNSA. The CDR3 region has the DNA TGTGCCAGCAGCTTAGTTGCGGGGGGACCAGATACGCAGTATTTT. It specifies CASSLVAGGPDTQYF.

In this sample, this clone turned up once. The chain employs TRBV19 and TRBJ1-2, with no clear D. V gave up 1 base and J gave up 8 bases, with 11 bases separating them. The CDR3 has 13 residues. Per germline, CDR1 LNHDA and CDR2 SQIVND (reference sequence). CDR3 amino acids: CASSIARLGGYTF. DNA for the CDR3: TGTGCCAGTAGTATAGCAAGACTCGGGGGCTACACCTTC.

This rearrangement joins TRBV19 to TRBJ1-4; 7 bases are shared with TRBD1. Germline values: CDR1 LNHDA, CDR2 SQIVND (reference sequence). The junction had 9 bases not matched to a gene; V was cut back by 5 bases and J by 3 bases. The CDR3 runs to 16 residues. CDR3: CASSYSGQAPNEKLFF. In DNA form, the CDR3 reads TGTGCCAGTAGTTATTCCGGACAGGCTCCTAATGAAAAACTGTTTTTT.

This chain connects TRBV4-3 to TRBJ1-5, with 8 bases aligning to TRBD1. The CDR3 covers 15 residues. The V segment lost 1 base and the J segment 6 bases; nucleotides outside the gene matches: 5. Germline CDR1 LGHNA, CDR2 YSLEER. The CDR3 DNA sequence: TGCGCCAGCAGCCAAGTGACAGGGGCGGGTCAGCCCCAGCATTTT. As protein: CASSQVTGAGQPQHF.

This sequence joins TRBV5-1 and TRBJ2-3; TRBD2 matches at 9 bases. The CDR3 has 15 residues. Germline CDR1 reads SGHRS; CDR2 reads YFSETQ. Trimming cost V 4 bases and J 6 bases; bases outside gene matches: 9. CDR3 sequence: CASSPLAGAGDTQYF. The CDR3 coding sequence is TGCGCCAGCAGCCCCTTAGCGGGGGCAGGGGATACGCAGTATTTT.

This chain joins TRBV12-3 or TRBV12-4 and TRBJ2-1; D gene uncertain. The CDR3 is 11 amino acids. The V and J ends lost 5 bases and 5 bases respectively, with 4 bases between them. CDR3 nucleotides: TGTGCCAGCAGTCGGAACAATGAGCAGTTCTTC. This sequence encodes CASSRNNEQFF.

The rearrangement links TRBV5-3 to TRBJ1-5, with 11 bases lining up with TRBD1. TRBV5-3 is an ORF for which the function is uncertain. The CDR3 is 15 residues long. J gave up 4 bases and V 4 bases, and 4 bases lay outside the gene matches. The CDR3 protein is CARSGGTGGNQPQHF. CDR3 coding DNA: TGTGCCAGAAGCGGTGGGACAGGGGGAAATCAGCCCCAGCATTTT.

The chain carries TRBV4-3 and TRBJ2-1, with TRBD1 as a possible D gene (5 bases). Germline CDR1 is LGHNA and CDR2 is YSLEER. This CDR3 has 17 residues. V was cut by 2 bases and J by 0 bases, with 14 bases left in between. The CDR3 nucleotides are TGCGCCAGCAGCCAATTGGTAAGGGGCGACTCCTACAATGAGCAGTTCTTC. This encodes CASSQLVRGDSYNEQFF.

The chain is built from TRBV21-1 and TRBJ1-4; the D segment call TRBD1 is taken from the table without a DNA check. TRBV21-1 is a pseudogene locus. The CDR3 is 15 residues long. This CDR3 reads CASRRGGRGPEKLFF. The CDR3 DNA follows: TGTGCCAGCAGAAGGGGCGGCAGGGGGCCTGAAAAACTGTTTTTT.

The rearrangement links TRBV7-2 to TRBJ2-5; D gene uncertain. The germline CDR1 and CDR2 sequences are SGHTA and FQGNSA. The CDR3 has 14 residues. The V gene lost 1 base and the J gene lost 3 bases, with 9 bases spanning the gap. CDR3 in amino acids: CASSLGGAKETQYF. The CDR3 coding sequence is TGTGCCAGCAGCTTAGGGGGTGCCAAAGAGACCCAGTACTTC.

CDR3 protein: CASSKGVLEETQYF. As DNA, the CDR3 is TGTGCCAGCAGCAAAGGAGTCCTGGAGGAGACCCAGTACTTC. The rearrangement links TRBV21-1 to TRBJ2-5; TRBD2 was called by the table and not checked on the DNA. TRBV21-1 represents a pseudogene. The CDR3 spans 14 residues.

The gene calls are TRBV7-2 and TRBJ2-7, with TRBD1 matching over 9 bases. Germline values: CDR1 SGHTA, CDR2 FQGNSA. The junction had 6 bases not matched to a gene; V was cut back by 4 bases and J by 5 bases. The CDR3 has 14 residues. DNA of the CDR3: TGTGCCAGCAGCTCGGGACAGGGAATCCACGAGCAGTACTTC. This translates into CASSSGQGIHEQYF. Complete variable domain (other parts from reference TRBV7-2 and TRBJ2-7): GAGVSQSPSNKVTEKGKDVELRCDPISGHTALYWYRQSLGQGLEFLIYFQGNSAPDKSGLPSDRFSAERTGGSVSTLTIQRTQQEDSAVYLCASSSGQGIHEQYFGPGTRLTVT.

The chain's CDR3 is CASSESVGAETQYF. CDR3 bases: TGCGCCAGCAGTGAGTCGGTGGGGGCAGAGACCCAGTACTTC. The chain is built from TRBV10-1 and TRBJ2-5; a possible D gene is TRBD1 (6 bases). Germline V CDR1 and CDR2: WNHNN, SYGVQD (reference sequence). This CDR3 region has 14 residues. V was pared by 0 bases and J by 4 bases, with 9 bases between.

The chain employs TRBV6-1 and TRBJ1-3, with 11 positions matching TRBD1. The CDR3 has 17 amino acids. Germline V gene sequence: CDR1 MNHNS, CDR2 SASEGT. V was pared by 4 bases and J by 4 bases, with 9 bases of the junction left unmatched. CDR3 loop: CASSGGSDRGRGNTIYF. CDR3 coding DNA: TGTGCCAGCAGTGGTGGTTCGGACAGGGGGCGGGGAAACACCATATATTTT.

The chain couples TRBV4-2 to TRBJ2-1, with 9 bases matching TRBD2. V shed 4 bases and J 7 bases; nucleotides not matched to a gene: 11. Germline lookup yields CDR1 LGHNA and CDR2 YNFKEQ. The CDR3 consists of 16 residues. CDR3 DNA sequence: TGTGCCAGCAGCCTAGATCTAGCGGGGATTAGGAATGAGCAGTTCTTC. This codes for CASSLDLAGIRNEQFF.

The rearrangement uses TRBV6-2 or TRBV6-3 and TRBJ1-5; no clear D gene. CDR1 is MNHEY and CDR2 is SVGEGT in the germline V gene. The CDR3 runs to 14 residues. V dropped 2 bases and J dropped 0 bases, with 5 bases sitting between them. CDR3: CASSYIASNQPQHF. The CDR3 DNA reads as TGTGCCAGCAGTTACATAGCTAGCAATCAGCCCCAGCATTTT.